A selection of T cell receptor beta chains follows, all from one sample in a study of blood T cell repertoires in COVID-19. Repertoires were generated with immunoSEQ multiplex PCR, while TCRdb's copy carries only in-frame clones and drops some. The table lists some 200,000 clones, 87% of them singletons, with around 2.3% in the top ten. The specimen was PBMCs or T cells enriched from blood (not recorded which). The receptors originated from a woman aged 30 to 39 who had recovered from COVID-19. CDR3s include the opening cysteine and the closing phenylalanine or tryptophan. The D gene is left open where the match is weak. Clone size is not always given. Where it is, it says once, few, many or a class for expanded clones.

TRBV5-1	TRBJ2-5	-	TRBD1	CASSKTGTSQETQYF	TGCGCCAGCAGCAAGACAGGGACAAGCCAAGAGACCCAGTACTTC
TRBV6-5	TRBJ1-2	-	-	CASSYYRGGNGYTF	TGTGCCAGCAGTTACTATAGGGGTGGTAATGGCTACACCTTC
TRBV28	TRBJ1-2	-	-	CASSPQTSYGYTF	TGTGCCAGCAGCCCCCAGACATCCTATGGCTACACCTTC
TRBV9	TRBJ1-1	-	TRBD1	CASSETGGATEAFF	TGTGCCAGCAGCGAGACAGGGGGGGCCACTGAAGCTTTCTTT
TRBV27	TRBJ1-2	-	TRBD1	CASSTQQGALIMDYGYTF	TGTGCCAGCAGTACTCAACAGGGGGCGCTGATAATGGACTATGGCTACACCTTC
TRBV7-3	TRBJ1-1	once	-	CASSIRGLNTEAFF	TGTGCCAGCAGCATCAGGGGTCTTAACACTGAAGCTTTCTTT
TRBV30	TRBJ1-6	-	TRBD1	CAWTRDRGSPLHF	TGTGCCTGGACCCGGGACAGGGGCTCACCCCTCCACTTT
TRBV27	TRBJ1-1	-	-	CASSFDPAGAEAFF	TGTGCCAGCAGTTTTGACCCCGCGGGCGCTGAAGCTTTCTTT
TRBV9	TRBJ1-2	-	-	CASSVGETKGYGYTF	TGTGCCAGCAGCGTAGGGGAGACTAAAGGCTACGGCTACACCTTC
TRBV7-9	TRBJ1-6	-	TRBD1	CASSAGDRGGSPLHF	TGTGCCAGCAGCGCGGGGGACAGGGGGGGTTCACCCCTCCACTTT
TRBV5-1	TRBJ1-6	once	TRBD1	CASSLEGGGSPLHF	TGCGCCAGCAGCTTGGAAGGGGGCGGTTCACCCCTCCACTTT
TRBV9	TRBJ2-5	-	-	CASSVPGREETQYF	TGTGCCAGCAGCGTACCTGGCAGGGAAGAGACCCAGTACTTC
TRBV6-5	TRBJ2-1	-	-	CASSPPVVNEQFF	TGTGCCAGCAGTCCTCCCGTAGTAAATGAGCAGTTCTTC
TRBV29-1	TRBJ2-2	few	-	CSAQRTVYTGELFF	TGCAGCGCCCAAAGGACAGTCTACACCGGGGAGCTGTTTTTT
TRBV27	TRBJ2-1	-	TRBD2	CAIRAGGFGNEQFF	TGTGCCATCAGAGCGGGAGGTTTTGGAAATGAGCAGTTCTTC
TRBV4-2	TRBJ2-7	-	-	CASSPTVDYEQYF	TGTGCCAGCAGCCCGACAGTTGACTACGAGCAGTACTTC
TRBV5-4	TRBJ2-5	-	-	CASSRDKGSETQYF	TGTGCCAGCAGCCGGGACAAGGGGAGCGAGACCCAGTACTTC
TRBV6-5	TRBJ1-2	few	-	CASRLSGDYGYTF	TGTGCCAGCAGGCTTTCAGGGGACTATGGCTACACCTTC
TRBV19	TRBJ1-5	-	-	CASKKGKDQPQHF	TGTGCCAGTAAAAAGGGGAAGGATCAGCCCCAGCATTTT
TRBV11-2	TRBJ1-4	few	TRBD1	CASSPGGTRQERAEKLFF	TGTGCCAGCAGCCCAGGGGGAACTCGGCAGGAACGAGCTGAAAAACTGTTTTTT
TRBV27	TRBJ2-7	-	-	CASRLDGLAFSYEQYF	TGTGCCAGCAGACTCGACGGGCTAGCGTTCTCCTACGAGCAGTACTTC
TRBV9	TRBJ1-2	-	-	CASSVGRGGYGYTF	TGTGCCAGCAGCGTTGGCAGGGGAGGGTATGGCTACACCTTC
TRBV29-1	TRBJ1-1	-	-	CSVGGRPAFF	TGCAGCGTTGGGGGCCGACCGGCTTTCTTT
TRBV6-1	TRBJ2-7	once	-	CASSELYEQYF	TGTGCCAGCAGTGAACTGTACGAGCAGTACTTC
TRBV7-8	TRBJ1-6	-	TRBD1	CASSFQDRPNSPLHF	TGTGCCAGCAGCTTCCAGGACAGGCCCAATTCACCCCTCCACTTT
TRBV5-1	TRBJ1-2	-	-	CASSPGVSNYGYTF	TGCGCCAGCAGCCCGGGAGTCTCTAACTATGGCTACACCTTC